The source of this T cell receptor beta chain is a study of T-cell reconstitution after alpha-beta-depleted transplantation in children. The TCRbeta library was prepared with unique molecular identifiers. TCRdb used MiXCR to reprocess the PCR reads, holding one entry per CDR3 protein. The sample carries just over 950,000 distinct CDR3 sequences, about 29% recorded once. CDR1 is SEHNR, CDR2 FQNEAQ, per germline (reference sequence). Trimming took off 5 bases at V and 6 bases at J, with 18 bases between the two ends. CDR3 length: 15 residues. The sequence was collected from a boy in the first two years of life who had a stem cell transplant for SCID, so the T cells may come from the graft donor. The chain couples TRBV7-9 to TRBJ2-3, with D possibly being TRBD1 (5 bases). The material was PBMCs, mostly from graft donor cells, obtained 360 days after TCRalphabeta/CD19-depleted stem cell transplant. CDR3: CASSPGQGDLDTQYF. The CDR3 bases are TGTGCCAGCAGCCCTGGGCAGGGTGATCTGGATACGCAGTATTTT.